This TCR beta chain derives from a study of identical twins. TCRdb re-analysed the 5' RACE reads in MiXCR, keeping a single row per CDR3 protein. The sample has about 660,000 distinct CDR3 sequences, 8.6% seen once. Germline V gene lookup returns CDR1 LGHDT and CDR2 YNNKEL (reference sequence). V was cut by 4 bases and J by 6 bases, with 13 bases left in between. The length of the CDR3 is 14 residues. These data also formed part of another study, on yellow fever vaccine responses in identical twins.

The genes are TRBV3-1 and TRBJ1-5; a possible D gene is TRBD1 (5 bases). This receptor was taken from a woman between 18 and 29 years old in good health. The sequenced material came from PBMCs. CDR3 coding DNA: TGTGCCAGCAGCCCCGCGGGGGGTAGTCAGCCCCAGCATTTT. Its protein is CASSPAGGSQPQHF.